A single T cell receptor (beta chain) is shown here with its context. Its antigen remains undetermined. No base quality information exists; no much larger clone differs at one position. The same CDR3 also results from other DNA sequences found in this sample. This sample was taken from a study of PD-1 blockade in classical Hodgkin lymphoma (dated by TCRdb to between 2020 and 2021). Background on the whole study: Nivolumab dosing was 3 mg/kg intravenously every 2 weeks, continuing until either disease progression or unacceptable toxicity. The study used CyTOF and TCR beta sequencing to define a peripheral blood immune signature of response to PD-1 blockade in classical Hodgkin lymphoma. On the study overall, not on this receptor specifically: The study was limited to a single clinical trial cohort, and causes of repertoire differences, possibly disease activity or prior therapy, remained undefined. Baseline TCR diversity was reported as lower in newly diagnosed patients than in healthy donors, and lower still in relapsed/refractory patients. Among trial patients, those achieving complete response had baseline diversity similar to that of newly diagnosed patients, while diversity was significantly lower in partial responders and progressors. By C4D1, a significant rise was seen in CD4+ TCR diversity but not in CD8+ TCR diversity (p=0.0027 vs p=0.16), and the rise was most apparent among complete responders (p=0.02). Lower diversity was observed in patients in whom nivolumab was started less than 1 year after ASCT, and these patients were excluded from later analyses so that confounding by immune reconstitution would be avoided.

The time point label on this specimen signifies: cycle 1 day 1 (C1D1), immediately before nivolumab initiation. Every trial patient had relapsed following autologous stem cell transplantation, and prior brentuximab vedotin exposure was what differed among cohorts A, B and C. Magnetic negative selection with a Miltenyi CD4+ T cell isolation kit was used to purify CD4+ T cells from thawed PBMCs. A total of 50 to 70 patients with relapsed/refractory classical Hodgkin lymphoma made up the trial cohort, and each patient's best overall response was complete response, partial response or progressive disease. In the multi-cohort phase II CheckMate 205 trial, trial patients received single-agent nivolumab. An independent review committee assessed best overall response by applying the 2007 International Working Group response criteria. Trial PBMCs were obtained immediately prior to nivolumab initiation (C1D1) and on therapy at cycle 2 day 1 and cycle 4 day 1. Peripheral blood was collected in 8 mL Vacutainer Cell Preparation Tubes, from which PBMCs were isolated by centrifugation and then cryopreserved. Purified CD4+ and CD8+ fractions were prepared only for cases with an additional available PBMC sample. Magnetically labelled cells were removed on LS columns in a quadroMACS separator, and the flow-through was collected as the purified fraction.

V loses 3 bases of germline sequence and J loses 8 bases, and the interval between the two ends is 16 bases. CDR1 and CDR2 (MNHNS, SASEGT) derive from the germline V gene. The CDR3 sequence holds 15 residues, the cysteine and phenylalanine included. Only the CDR3 region is kept as DNA, spanning 45 bases read in frame from base 1. The Qiagen DNeasy kit was used to extract genomic DNA both from unsorted PBMCs and from the negatively selected CD4+ and CD8+ fractions. Using primers that anneal to V and J segments, immunoSEQ multiplex PCR amplified the TCR beta CDR3 regions. Amplification bias was minimized using a synthetic immune receptor repertoire, and residual bias was removed computationally after sequencing. In the original analysis: Repertoire diversity was quantified as the Shannon entropy index using custom Python scripts. The unsorted, CD4+ and CD8+ repertoires were each analyzed separately, with the exception of combined analyses, where CD4+ and CD8+ sequences were merged in silico. A clone was considered expanded if an increase in frequency of at least 2-fold after treatment relative to C1D1 was found, and a pseudocount of 0.5 was applied to clones undetected at baseline. Clones with 0 or 1 copy at C1D1 were defined as singleton clones, while clones with 2 or more copies were defined as non-singleton clones. Clones expanded in unsorted samples were annotated as CD4+, CD8+ or unknown by matching protein sequences in sorted samples from the same patient. Wilcoxon tests on paired samples were used to test diversity changes from C1D1 to C4D1. Held by TCRdb, this immuneACCESS table contains in-frame sequences only and omits some clones. Under half of the omission traces to an unresolved V gene where checked; the cause of the rest is unknown. Clone size and the V and J calls come from that table; the DNA yielded D and trimming. Here the sample has roughly 4,200 clones; around 87% occur a single time. The ten largest clones represent around 28% of the sample.

Recombination joined TRBV6-1 with TRBJ1-4; a weak D assignment points to TRBD1 (6 bases agree). Sequencing used CD4+ T cells from blood, obtained at baseline. The receptor comes from a human donor with classical Hodgkin lymphoma. The CDR3 protein: CASSEARGGVEKLFF. The nucleotide sequence is given as TGTGCCAGCAGTGAGGCAAGGGGGGGAGTCGAAAAACTGTTTTTT.